A selection of T cell receptor beta chains follows, all from one sample in a study of identical twins. TCRdb analysed the 5' RACE reads with MiXCR anew, one entry per CDR3 protein. Here the sample spans some 1,700,000 distinct CDR3 sequences, roughly 35% being singletons. The specimen sequenced was cord blood. Receptors originate from a newborn girl in good health. CDR3s include the opening cysteine and the closing phenylalanine or tryptophan. A D gene is named only where the DNA matches it firmly. The size entry is marked missing in some rows and otherwise reads once, few, many or a size class.

clone_size j_call v_call d_call cdr3_aa cdr3_nt
few TRBJ2-1 TRBV4-1 NA CASSPFEVLYHEQFF TGCGCCAGCAGCCCTTTCGAGGTGTTGTACCACGAGCAGTTCTTC
NA TRBJ2-1 TRBV7-2 TRBD2 CASSLSDSGANEQFF TGTGCCAGCAGCTTATCGGATAGCGGGGCCAATGAGCAGTTCTTC
NA TRBJ2-7 TRBV5-1 NA CASSLGQGHYYNEQYF TGCGCCAGCAGCTTGGGCCAGGGTCACTACTACAATGAGCAGTACTTC
NA TRBJ2-3 TRBV5-1 TRBD1 CASSFLNRQGERTDTQYF TGCGCCAGCAGCTTCCTTAACCGACAGGGGGAGAGGACAGATACGCAGTATTTT
few TRBJ2-7 TRBV27 TRBD1 CASRSPIQGAYEQYF TGTGCCAGCAGATCACCAATTCAGGGGGCCTACGAGCAGTACTTC
few TRBJ1-1 TRBV20-1 NA CSASQGPQAFF TGCAGTGCTAGCCAGGGTCCCCAAGCTTTCTTT
NA TRBJ2-3 TRBV5-1 TRBD2 CASSLGPAGGTDTQYF TGCGCCAGCAGCTTGGGGCCAGCGGGAGGCACAGATACGCAGTATTTT
NA TRBJ1-2 TRBV20-1 NA CSATRQGTYGYTF TGCAGTGCTACCCGGCAGGGAACCTATGGCTACACCTTC
few TRBJ2-7 TRBV10-2 NA CASSEGQSYEQYF TGCGCCAGCAGTGAAGGACAGTCCTACGAGCAGTACTTC
few TRBJ2-7 TRBV10-1 NA CASSEHPWEQYF TGCGCCAGCAGTGAGCACCCTTGGGAGCAGTACTTC
NA TRBJ2-7 TRBV27 NA CASSLKGAPTYEQYF TGTGCCAGCAGTTTAAAAGGGGCGCCAACCTACGAGCAGTACTTC
NA TRBJ2-1 TRBV29-1 TRBD1 CSLHRDSQQFF TGCAGCCTTCATCGGGACAGCCAGCAGTTCTTC
NA TRBJ2-7 TRBV4-1 TRBD1 CASSQVAGTGSSYEQYF TGCGCCAGCAGCCAAGTCGCCGGGACAGGGAGCTCCTACGAGCAGTACTTC
few TRBJ2-1 TRBV5-1 TRBD2 CASSLGVLAGGNEQFF TGTGCCAGCAGCTTAGGCGTACTAGCGGGAGGCAATGAGCAGTTCTTC
NA TRBJ2-3 TRBV6-6 NA CASSYFGAATDTRYF TGTGCCAGCAGTTACTTCGGGGCCGCCACAGATACGCGGTATTTT
NA TRBJ1-4 TRBV6-1 TRBD1 CASSVYMTGANEKLFF TGTGCCAGCTCCGTCTACATGACAGGGGCTAATGAAAAACTGTTTTTT
few TRBJ1-2 TRBV7-2 TRBD1 CASSADRLANYGYTF TGTGCCAGCAGTGCGGACAGGCTAGCTAACTATGGCTACACCTTC